Below, 32 T cell receptor beta chains from the same sample are listed, as sequenced in a study of metastatic and nonmetastatic thyroid tumors. TCRdb re-clonotyped the PCR reads through MiXCR. The sample lists roughly 15,000 clones; 25% to 30% were seen once. Before thyroid surgery, none of the patients had received any treatment. The sample taken for sequencing was tumor tissue. Receptors originate from a female donor with papillary thyroid cancer or a benign thyroid nodule (not recorded which). Some clones in this sample may be carry-over from other donors' samples.

This clone came up many times. A junction boundary mismatches the germline segment, possibly from a read error. The chain carries TRBV4-2 and TRBJ1-4; D unresolved. Germline values: CDR1 LGHNA, CDR2 YNFKEQ. This CDR3 is built from 15 residues. CDR3 residues: CAGSQEWAGNEKLFF. The DNA for the CDR3 is TGTGCCGGCAGCCAAGAGTGGGCGGGTAATGAAAAACTGTTTTTT.

Sample share makes this clone medium-sized. The rearrangement links TRBV7-9 to TRBJ2-7; D might be TRBD1 or TRBD2, each matching 5 bases. Between the trimmed V and J ends, which lost 5 bases and 10 bases, there was a span of 15 bases. Germline V gene sequence: CDR1 SEHNR, CDR2 FQNEAQ (reference sequence). This CDR3 has 12 residues. CDR3 residues: CASSTDGGRQYF. Here the CDR3 DNA reads TGTGCCAGCAGCACTGATGGGGGAAGACAGTACTTC.

This clone showed up many times. Just one base apart from a much larger clone, this may be a read error. The chain combines TRBV7-9 with TRBJ2-1; possibly TRBD1 for D (5 bases). The length of the CDR3 is 12 residues. V lost 5 bases and J lost 9, with 11 bases in between. CDR1 and CDR2 (germline): SEHNR, FQNEAQ (reference sequence). This CDR3 reads CASSTRESEQFF. CDR3 nucleotide sequence: TGTGCCAGCAGCACCAGGGAATCTGAGCAGTTCTTC.

This clone has only a few counts. The chain carries TRBV6-6 and TRBJ2-7; 8 nucleotides agree with TRBD1. The CDR3 consists of 17 residues. The ends lost 1 base at V and 5 bases at J; junction bases unmatched: 13. Germline assignment: CDR1 MNHNY and CDR2 SVGAGI (reference sequence). The CDR3 spells CASSYCGQGRFVHEQYF. CDR3 nucleotides: TGTGCCAGCAGTTACTGCGGACAGGGTAGATTTGTCCACGAGCAGTACTTC.

On this clone itself: This may be a read error, as it is one base from a much larger clone. The sample has other DNA sequences that encode this CDR3 too. The rearrangement links TRBV2 to TRBJ2-4; a weak D match, TRBD1 (5 bases). V was cut by 3 bases and J by 0 bases, with 12 bases left in between. The CDR3 extends over 16 amino acids. Germline assignment: CDR1 SNHLY and CDR2 FYNNEI. This chain's CDR3 is CASSEQGVLAKNIQYF. In nucleotides, the CDR3 is TGTGCCAGCAGTGAGCAGGGTGTTCTAGCCAAAAACATTCAGTACTTC.

This clone was picked up many times. The chain carries TRBV3-1 and TRBJ2-1; D is undetermined. This CDR3 is 16 amino acids long. Germline V gives CDR1 LGHDT, CDR2 YNNKEL (reference sequence). Trimming took off 1 base at V and 9 bases at J, with 19 bases between the two ends. The CDR3 nucleotides read TGTGCCAGCAGCCAAGCTTCCACGGGTGGCGGCGGTGAGCAGTTCTTC. Protein: CASSQASTGGGGEQFF.

By its share, this clone is medium-sized. The genes are TRBV2 and TRBJ1-5, with TRBD1 matching 9 bases. CDR1 is SNHLY and CDR2 is FYNNEI in the germline V gene. V was clipped by 8 bases and J by 6 bases; unmatched bases: 11. The CDR3 sequence is 15 residues long. In DNA form, the CDR3 reads TGTGCCAGCGCCCCGGTAGGACAGGGGCTTCAGCCCCAGCATTTT. Translation gives CASAPVGQGLQPQHF.

About this clone: The junction departs from germline at one end; a sequencing error may be responsible. This chain links TRBV14 with TRBJ2-7, with 7 bases fitting TRBD1. The germline gives CDR1 SGHDN, CDR2 FVKESK. The CDR3 has 13 amino acids. CDR3 amino acids: CASRTGFGDDQYF. DNA for the CDR3: TGTGCCAGCAGGACAGGGTTCGGCGACGATCAGTACTTC.

This clone was seen only a few times. The chain couples TRBV28 to TRBJ1-5; 7 nucleotides match TRBD1. The CDR3 covers 15 residues. Germline assignment: CDR1 MDHEN and CDR2 SYDVKM. V was clipped by 6 bases and J by 6 bases; unmatched bases: 11. The CDR3 loop is CASSLLTGFGQPQHF. DNA of the CDR3: TGTGCCAGCAGCTTACTGACAGGGTTCGGTCAGCCCCAGCATTTT.

The table lists this clone with many counts. The chain carries TRBV5-1 and TRBJ2-7, with TRBD1 matching 7 bases. This CDR3 comprises 14 residues. CDR1 and CDR2 from the germline V gene are SGHRS and YFSETQ. V was pared by 2 bases and J by 2 bases, with 4 bases of the junction left unmatched. The CDR3 coding sequence is TGCGCCAGCAGCTTCCAGCAGGGGGCCTACGAGCAGTACTTC. This encodes CASSFQQGAYEQYF.

This clone was seen a handful of times. The chain links TRBV6-2 or TRBV6-3 to TRBJ2-7; 8 bases align to TRBD1. Per the germline V gene, CDR1 is MNHEY and CDR2 is SVGEGT. Trimming at V came to 2 bases and at J to 0 bases, leaving 3 bases not matched to a gene. CDR3 length equals 15 residues. CDR3 nucleotide sequence: TGTGCCAGCAGTTACCCAACAGGGGGCTCCTACGAGCAGTACTTC. Translation gives CASSYPTGGSYEQYF.

This clone was recorded at least ten times. The J gene is TRBJ1-5, the V gene TRBV20-1, with 7 bases matching TRBD1. Germline CDR1 reads DFQATT; CDR2 reads SNEGSKA (reference sequence). J lost 0 bases, V lost 2 bases, and 4 bases had no gene match. The CDR3 spans 15 residues. CDR3 sequence (DNA): TGCAGTGCTAGACCGACAGGGTATAGCAATCAGCCCCAGCATTTT. Translated, it gives CSARPTGYSNQPQHF.

The chain carries TRBV4-3 and TRBJ2-5, with 14 bases identical to TRBD2. The ends lost 2 bases at V and 4 bases at J; junction bases unmatched: 3. Per germline, CDR1 LGHNA and CDR2 YSLEER. CDR3 length: 16 amino acids. Written as DNA, the CDR3 is TGCGCCAGCAGCCAACTGGGACTAGCGGGAGTAGAGACCCAGTACTTC. It codes for CASSQLGLAGVETQYF.

This CDR3 is CASSLEGPRETQYF. The CDR3 nucleotides are TGTGCCAGCAGCTTAGAAGGGCCTCGAGAGACCCAGTACTTC. The chain uses TRBV11-3 and TRBJ2-5, with unresolved D. This CDR3 contains 14 residues. Germline V CDR1 and CDR2: SGHNT, YENEEA. Trimming cost V 0 bases and J 4 bases, with 9 bases left between them.

This clone appeared a few times. The gene calls are TRBV15 and TRBJ1-2; D might be TRBD1 (5 bases). The germline CDR1 and CDR2 sequences are LNHNV and YYDKDF (reference sequence). V was shortened by 5 bases and J by 0 bases, with 13 bases between the two germline ends. The CDR3 runs 15 residues. The chain's CDR3 is CATSSWTDTNYGYTF. The CDR3 nucleotides are TGTGCCACCAGCTCCTGGACGGACACTAACTATGGCTACACCTTC.

This clone was observed a handful of times. The genes are TRBV15 and TRBJ2-7, with TRBD1 matching over 7 bases. Germline CDR1 is LNHNV and CDR2 is YYDKDF (reference sequence). The CDR3 extends over 14 amino acids. After removal of 0 bases from V and 5 bases from J, the junction contained 4 bases not matched to a gene. The CDR3 sequence is CATSRELGGHEQYF. As DNA, the CDR3 is TGTGCCACCAGCAGAGAGTTAGGGGGCCACGAGCAGTACTTC.

This clone was found a few times. The V call is TRBV19, the J call TRBJ2-7; possibly TRBD2 for D (6 bases). The germline V gene encodes CDR1 LNHDA and CDR2 SQIVND (reference sequence). This CDR3 contains 13 residues. V lost 4 bases, J lost 4 bases, and 11 bases lay in between. CDR3 in amino acids: CASSRPGEYEQYF. In DNA form, the CDR3 reads TGTGCCAGTAGTAGGCCGGGGGAATACGAGCAGTACTTC.

This clone was seen many times. In DNA, the CDR3 is TGCAGTGCTCCCACTATGCAGGATACGCAGTATTTT. This translates into CSAPTMQDTQYF. The V gene is TRBV20-1, the J gene TRBJ2-3; D not resolved. V was trimmed by 5 bases and J by 6 bases, leaving 12 bases between them. The CDR3 totals 12 residues. CDR1 is DFQATT and CDR2 is SNEGSKA in the germline V gene (reference sequence).

This clone was seen at least ten times. The chain carries TRBV20-1 and TRBJ2-3, with a possible D match to TRBD1 (6 bases). Per the germline V gene, CDR1 is DFQATT and CDR2 is SNEGSKA (reference sequence). The ends were cut back, 3 bases at V and 2 bases at J, with 12 bases in the middle. This CDR3 is built from 14 residues. In DNA form, the CDR3 reads TGCAGTGCTAGGTCCACAGGGTCCACAGATACGCAGTATTTT. The encoded protein is CSARSTGSTDTQYF.

The chain is built from TRBV25-1 and TRBJ2-1; 9 bases match TRBD2. Germline loops: CDR1 MGHDK, CDR2 SYGVNS. Losses at the gene ends were 10 bases for V and 0 bases for J; bases not matched to a gene: 13. This CDR3 has 17 residues. The CDR3 DNA follows: TGTGCCACCAACACGGGACTAGCCGGAGCCTCCTACAATGAGCAGTTCTTC. It translates to CATNTGLAGASYNEQFF.

The V call is TRBV7-9, the J call TRBJ2-7; D is uncertain. The CDR3 extends over 14 amino acids. Trimming took off 5 bases at V and 3 bases at J, with 14 bases between the two ends. CDR1 and CDR2 (germline): SEHNR, FQNEAQ (reference sequence). CDR3 region: CASSLTLVDYEQYF. The CDR3 bases are TGTGCCAGCAGCCTCACATTGGTGGACTACGAGCAGTACTTC.

The V and J genes are TRBV20-1 and TRBJ2-1, with 8 positions matching TRBD1. Germline trimming cut 1 base from V and 6 bases from J; bases unmatched to any gene: 14. CDR1 is DFQATT and CDR2 is SNEGSKA in the germline V gene (reference sequence). The CDR3 contains 17 residues. This CDR3 is CSARGRETGDIFNEQFF. In nucleotides, the CDR3 is TGCAGTGCTAGAGGGAGGGAGACAGGGGATATCTTCAATGAGCAGTTCTTC.

The CDR3 DNA reads as TGCAGTGCTAGAGATGCCAAGGCAAATCAGCCCCAGCATTTT. It codes for CSARDAKANQPQHF. The V call is TRBV20-1, the J call TRBJ1-5; D is unresolved. The CDR3 covers 14 residues. Germline CDR1 DFQATT, CDR2 SNEGSKA (reference sequence). V lost 0 bases, J lost 4 bases, and 10 bases lay in between.

This clone was found many times. The V call is TRBV12-3 or TRBV12-4, the J call TRBJ2-1, with TRBD2 identical over 7 bases. The CDR3 runs 19 residues. The V and J ends lost 2 bases and 1 base, in that order; junction bases with no gene match: 14. CDR3 protein: CASSLPRGGAGVSYNEQFF. The CDR3 DNA follows: TGTGCCAGCAGTTTACCCCGGGGAGGGGCGGGAGTGTCCTACAATGAGCAGTTCTTC.

This chain uses TRBV20-1 with TRBJ2-5; D ambiguous. The length of the CDR3 is 13 residues. The V and J ends lost 5 bases and 0 bases respectively, with 10 bases between them. Germline loops: CDR1 DFQATT, CDR2 SNEGSKA (reference sequence). For the CDR3, the DNA is TGCAGTGCTCCGTCCGTGAACCAAGAGACCCAGTACTTC. It codes for CSAPSVNQETQYF.

V and J are TRBV5-1 and TRBJ2-3, with TRBD1 as a possible D gene (5 bases). V was cut by 4 bases and J by 3 bases, with 12 bases left in between. The CDR3 loop spans 14 amino acids. Germline values: CDR1 SGHRS, CDR2 YFSETQ. In DNA form, the CDR3 reads TGCGCCAGCAGCAGGGGCAGGTTAACAGATACGCAGTATTTT. Its protein product is CASSRGRLTDTQYF.

This chain connects TRBV3-1 to TRBJ2-1; 9 bases are a match to TRBD2. CDR1 is LGHDT and CDR2 is YNNKEL in the germline V gene (reference sequence). The CDR3 has 15 amino acids. With V trimmed by 6 bases and J by 6 bases, 9 bases remained unmatched. The CDR3 is CASSALAGRGNEQFF. The CDR3 coding sequence is TGTGCCAGCAGTGCCCTAGCGGGAAGGGGCAATGAGCAGTTCTTC.

This clone was counted a few times. A junction end diverges from the germline sequence, so it may reflect a read error. The CDR3 coding sequence is TGTGCCAGCAGTTGGCGGCCCCGTTCTAATGAAAAACTGGTTTTT. Residues: CASSWRPRSNEKLVF. The chain has TRBV27 and TRBJ1-4; D gene unclear. The CDR3 covers 15 residues. Looked up from germline, CDR1 is MNHEY and CDR2 is SMNVEV (reference sequence). Using reference TRBV27 and TRBJ1-4 for the parts outside the CDR3, the full variable domain is EAQVTQNPRYLITVTGKKLTVTCSQNMNHEYMSWYRQDPGLGLRQIYYSMNVEVTDKGDVPEGYKVSRKEKRNFPLILESPSPNQTSLYFCASSWRPRSNEKLVFGSGTQLSVL.

V is TRBV6-2 or TRBV6-3 and J is TRBJ2-1, with TRBD2 identical over 14 bases. Germline CDR1 and CDR2: MNHEY and SVGEGT. This CDR3 comprises 19 residues. V shed 4 bases, J shed 6 bases, and the junction held 14 bases outside the gene matches. The CDR3 loop is CASSSSGLAGVSGGNEQFF. In nucleotides, the CDR3 is TGTGCCAGCAGTTCCTCGGGACTAGCGGGAGTGAGTGGGGGCAATGAGCAGTTCTTC.

This clone was recorded at least ten times. The V call is TRBV20-1, the J call TRBJ2-1, with TRBD1 identical over 9 bases. Per germline, CDR1 DFQATT and CDR2 SNEGSKA (reference sequence). The ends lost 3 bases at V and 2 bases at J; junction bases unmatched: 8. The CDR3 runs to 16 residues. The CDR3 coding sequence is TGCAGTGCTAGTCACCCTACAGGGGGCGCCTACAATGAGCAGTTCTTC. Protein sequence: CSASHPTGGAYNEQFF.

This clone was counted many times. V gene TRBV20-1 combines with J gene TRBJ1-1; 7 nucleotides agree with TRBD1. V dropped 4 bases and J dropped 5; count of bases not matched to a gene: 7. CDR3 length: 13 residues. The germline CDR1 and CDR2 sequences are DFQATT and SNEGSKA (reference sequence). This CDR3 is CSAIRPQGTEAFF. Written as DNA, the CDR3 is TGCAGTGCTATAAGACCACAGGGGACTGAAGCTTTCTTT.

This clone rates as medium-sized. The chain carries TRBV19 and TRBJ1-4, with a tentative D call TRBD1 (5 bases). From germline, CDR1 is LNHDA and CDR2 SQIVND (reference sequence). Deletions cut 9 bases from V and 3 bases from J, with 14 bases between. This CDR3 has 14 amino acids. Written as DNA, the CDR3 is TGTGCCAGCCGACGGGGGAGTGCTAATGAAAAACTGTTTTTT. It encodes CASRRGSANEKLFF.